The 27 T cell receptor beta chains below were found in one sample sequenced in a study of sequential checkpoint blockade in melanoma. The treatment was: randomized to nivolumab then ipilimumab (arm A) or the reverse (arm B). The method was immunoSEQ multiplex PCR; TCRdb's version includes in-frame clones alone and lacks a portion of them. The repertoire consists of 1,500 to 2,000 clones, with 51% occurring once and the leading ten covering around 27%. The sequenced sample was CD8+ T cells sorted from blood (inferred from file names), obtained from a patient given nivolumab and ipilimumab in sequence. The receptors here all came from a human patient with melanoma. Some clones in this sample may be carry-over from other donors' samples.

This clone was picked up a small number of times. J is TRBJ2-3 and V is TRBV14; 13 nucleotides line up with TRBD2. The CDR3 totals 16 residues. Per germline, CDR1 SGHDN and CDR2 FVKESK. V lost 4 bases and J lost 5; bases outside the gene matches: 6. The DNA for the CDR3 is TGTGCCAGCAGCCGAACTAGCGGGGGGGCGGGAGATACGCAGTATTTT. It specifies CASSRTSGGAGDTQYF.

This clone came up a few times. The gene calls are TRBV4-3 and TRBJ2-2; TRBD1 is a possible D gene (6 bases). Germline CDR1 LGHNA, CDR2 YSLEER. The CDR3 sequence is 16 residues long. V was trimmed by 8 bases and J by 1 base, leaving 17 bases between them. Written as DNA, the CDR3 is TGCGCCAGCGCCCCCAGGCTAGGGGGGAACACCGGGGAGCTGTTTTTT. As protein: CASAPRLGGNTGELFF.

The chain links TRBV6-4 to TRBJ2-1; 10 nucleotides agree with TRBD2. Trimming removed 0 bases from V and 4 bases from J; junction bases left unmatched: 0. This CDR3 is 15 amino acids long. Germline CDR1 MRHNA, CDR2 SNTAGT. Here the CDR3 reads CASSDSAGGYNEQFF. The CDR3 DNA follows: TGTGCCAGCAGTGACTCAGCGGGGGGGTACAATGAGCAGTTCTTC.

Only a few counts were recorded for this clone. The chain employs TRBV6-1 and TRBJ1-5; possibly TRBD1 for D (6 bases). The V end was cut by 7 bases, the J end by 3 bases, with 16 bases between. This CDR3 region has 15 residues. Germline CDR1 reads MNHNS; CDR2 reads SASEGT. In DNA form, the CDR3 reads TGTGCCAGCACGGCAGGGGAGACTAACAATCAGCCCCAGCATTTT. Protein product: CASTAGETNNQPQHF.

This clone was found a few times. The chain is built from TRBV7-9 and TRBJ1-1, with 7 bases that match TRBD1. Trimming removed 5 bases from V and 0 bases from J; junction bases left unmatched: 3. The germline CDR1 and CDR2 sequences are SEHNR and FQNEAQ (reference sequence). CDR3 size: 14 residues. The CDR3, as DNA: TGTGCCAGCAGCCTCGGACAGGTGAACACTGAAGCTTTCTTT. As protein: CASSLGQVNTEAFF.

This chain connects TRBV7-2 to TRBJ1-2, with 8 bases lining up with TRBD1. The V gene end was trimmed by 5 bases and the J gene end by 3 bases; junction bases not matched to a gene: 17. Germline CDR1 SGHTA, CDR2 FQGNSA. The CDR3 is 18 amino acids. The CDR3, as DNA: TGTGCCAGCAGCCCCCCAACGTTCGGGGACAGGAGGGACTATGGCTACACCTTC. As protein: CASSPPTFGDRRDYGYTF.

This chain links TRBV4-3 with TRBJ2-5, with TRBD2 matching 8 bases. The germline V gene encodes CDR1 LGHNA and CDR2 YSLEER. With V trimmed by 0 bases and J by 2 bases, 2 bases remained unmatched. The CDR3 has 15 residues. The CDR3, as DNA: TGCGCCAGCAGCCAAGACCGGGGGGGGCAAGAGACCCAGTACTTC. Its protein product is CASSQDRGGQETQYF.

This sequence joins TRBV7-9 and TRBJ2-7; 7 bases agree with TRBD1. CDR1 and CDR2 from the germline V gene are SEHNR and FQNEAQ (reference sequence). The CDR3 runs to 17 residues. V gave up 0 bases and J gave up 0 bases; unmatched junction bases: 8. The CDR3 loop is CASSLASFTGVSYEQYF. The DNA for the CDR3 is TGTGCCAGCAGCTTAGCGTCGTTTACAGGGGTCTCCTACGAGCAGTACTTC.

The chain joins TRBV4-1 to TRBJ1-1; 11 nucleotides line up with TRBD1. Germline-derived CDR1 and CDR2 are MGHRA and YSYEKL. The CDR3 runs 15 residues. Trimming cost V 0 bases and J 4 bases; bases outside gene matches: 1. CDR3 sequence: CASSQEGTGGTEAFF. Here the CDR3 DNA reads TGCGCCAGCAGCCAAGAAGGGACAGGGGGCACTGAAGCTTTCTTT.

This chain uses TRBV2 with TRBJ2-7; TRBD1 aligns across 7 bases. Germline V gene lookup returns CDR1 SNHLY and CDR2 FYNNEI. J lost 0 bases, V lost 3 bases, and 8 bases had no gene match. The CDR3 has 16 residues. CDR3 sequence: CASSDPGQTISYEQYF. The CDR3, as DNA: TGTGCCAGCAGTGACCCGGGACAGACCATCTCCTACGAGCAGTACTTC.

The chain uses TRBV9 and TRBJ1-5, with a possible D match to TRBD1 (5 bases). The CDR3 totals 16 residues. Germline assignment: CDR1 SGDLS and CDR2 YYNGEE. V shed 3 bases and J shed 4 bases, with 17 bases lying between them. CDR3 in amino acids: CASSAGGGSGNQPQHF. CDR3 nucleotide sequence: TGTGCCAGCAGCGCCGGCGGGGGGTCGGGTAATCAGCCCCAGCATTTT.

The genes are TRBV4-3 and TRBJ1-5, with 8 bases fitting TRBD1. The CDR3 extends over 15 amino acids. V shed 1 base and J 5 bases; nucleotides not matched to a gene: 4. The V gene's germline CDR1 is LGHNA and CDR2 YSLEER. This CDR3 is CASSQARGRDQPQHF. CDR3 DNA sequence: TGCGCCAGCAGCCAAGCCAGGGGGCGGGATCAGCCCCAGCATTTT.

The V call is TRBV29-1, the J call TRBJ2-7; TRBD1 aligns across 7 bases. In germline, CDR1 is SQVTM, CDR2 ANQGSEA. CDR3 length: 12 residues. The J segment lost 3 bases and the V segment lost 3 bases, leaving 2 bases of the junction unmatched. CDR3 loop: CSVEDRSYEQYF. The CDR3 DNA reads TGCAGCGTTGAGGACAGGAGCTACGAGCAGTACTTC.

This clone turned up a few times. The CDR3 sequence is CASSDSSGGTDTQYF. The CDR3 bases are TGTGCCAGCAGTGACTCTAGCGGGGGCACAGATACGCAGTATTTT. V is TRBV6-4 and J is TRBJ2-3, with 8 positions matching TRBD2. V trimming: 0 bases; J trimming: 1 base; junction bases outside the gene matches: 0. CDR3 length equals 15 residues. Germline-derived CDR1 and CDR2 are MRHNA and SNTAGT.

The CDR3 reads CASRFNRDRGADNSPLHF. The CDR3 nucleotides are TGTGCCAGCAGATTCAACCGGGACAGGGGCGCCGATAATTCACCCCTCCACTTT. V is TRBV2 and J is TRBJ1-6; 10 positions agree with TRBD1. The V gene's germline CDR1 is SNHLY and CDR2 FYNNEI. Trimming cost V 6 bases and J 5 bases; bases outside gene matches: 13. The CDR3 covers 18 residues.

This clone is large by share. V and J are TRBV14 and TRBJ2-7; no clear D. This CDR3 has 12 amino acids. In germline, CDR1 is SGHDN, CDR2 FVKESK. Between the trimmed V and J ends, which lost 3 bases and 2 bases, there was a span of 5 bases. CDR3 in amino acids: CASSHQTYEQYF. The CDR3 bases are TGTGCCAGCAGCCACCAAACCTACGAGCAGTACTTC.

This rearrangement joins TRBV27 to TRBJ2-7, with D perhaps matching TRBD2 (6 bases). The V gene lost 3 bases and the J gene lost 3 bases, with 12 bases spanning the gap. Per the germline V gene, CDR1 is MNHEY and CDR2 is SMNVEV (reference sequence). The CDR3 is made up of 14 amino acids. Here the CDR3 reads CASSLDGGGYEQYF. CDR3 nucleotide sequence: TGTGCCAGCAGTTTGGACGGGGGTGGCTACGAGCAGTACTTC.

This chain uses TRBV5-1 with TRBJ1-3; 7 bases match TRBD1. The ends lost 6 bases at V and 7 bases at J; junction bases unmatched: 13. This CDR3 has 15 amino acids. From germline, CDR1 is SGHRS and CDR2 YFSETQ. CDR3 amino acids: CASTERGGASNTIYF. The CDR3 DNA follows: TGCGCCAGCACCGAAAGAGGGGGCGCGAGTAACACCATATATTTT.

By frequency in the sample, this clone is medium-sized. The chain combines TRBV11-2 with TRBJ2-7, with TRBD2 matching over 9 bases. Germline trimming cut 1 base from V and 4 bases from J; bases unmatched to any gene: 11. The length of the CDR3 is 17 residues. Germline V gives CDR1 SGHAT, CDR2 FQNNGV. The CDR3 is CASSLGPAGGRQYEQYF. The CDR3 bases are TGTGCCAGCAGCTTAGGGCCAGCGGGGGGCCGTCAATACGAGCAGTACTTC.

There are a few counts of this clone. The rearrangement joins TRBV14 to TRBJ1-2; tentative D call: TRBD1 (5 bases). The CDR3 spans 13 residues. Germline CDR1 is SGHDN and CDR2 is FVKESK. The V gene lost 6 bases and the J gene lost 6 bases, with 14 bases spanning the gap. The CDR3 region has the DNA TGTGCCAGCAGAGAGGGCGGAGGGGATGGCTACACCTTC. It yields the protein CASREGGGDGYTF.

The chain combines TRBV4-1 with TRBJ1-1, with TRBD1 matching over 9 bases. From germline, CDR1 is MGHRA and CDR2 YSYEKL. Trimming took 1 base from V and 3 from J; bases not matched to a gene: 3. CDR3 length equals 15 residues. As DNA, the CDR3 is TGCGCCAGCAGCCAAGTCCGACAGGGGGACACTGAAGCTTTCTTT. This encodes CASSQVRQGDTEAFF.

CDR3 nucleotides: TGTGCCAGCAGCTTAGTTGGGGCAGGGGCGTACGAGCAGTACTTC. Its translation: CASSLVGAGAYEQYF. The V gene is TRBV7-9, the J gene TRBJ2-7; weak D call: TRBD1 (6 bases). Trimming took 1 base from V and 4 from J, leaving 14 bases between them. The CDR3 loop spans 15 amino acids. CDR1 is SEHNR and CDR2 is FQNEAQ in the germline V gene (reference sequence).

The chain couples TRBV7-9 to TRBJ1-3, with D possibly matching TRBD1 (6 bases). The CDR3 extends over 15 amino acids. In germline, CDR1 is SEHNR, CDR2 FQNEAQ (reference sequence). The V end was cut by 4 bases, the J end by 2 bases, with 12 bases between. The CDR3 nucleotides are TGTGCCAGCAGCTCCACTACAGGGACTGGAAACACCATATATTTT. Protein sequence: CASSSTTGTGNTIYF.

In its sample, this clone was seen a few times. This chain joins TRBV27 and TRBJ2-7; 9 bases map to TRBD2. V was clipped by 6 bases and J by 2 bases; unmatched bases: 8. The CDR3 contains 15 residues. CDR1 is MNHEY, CDR2 SMNVEV, per germline (reference sequence). CDR3 sequence: CASSHLAGTTYEQYF. The CDR3 nucleotides are TGTGCCAGCAGCCATCTAGCGGGGACGACCTACGAGCAGTACTTC.

The chain recombines TRBV7-2 with TRBJ2-7; TRBD1 might be the D (6 bases). V was trimmed by 3 bases and J by 1 base, leaving 10 bases between them. The germline V gene has CDR1 SGHTA and CDR2 FQGNSA. The CDR3 length is 14 residues. CDR3 sequence reads: CASSFDQGSYEQYF. The CDR3 bases are TGTGCCAGCAGCTTCGACCAGGGGTCCTACGAGCAGTACTTC.

The genes are TRBV5-6 and TRBJ1-2; perhaps TRBD1 as D (6 bases). This CDR3 has 13 residues. Germline CDR1 SGHDT, CDR2 YYEEEE. The V gene lost 6 bases and the J gene lost 3 bases, with 12 bases spanning the gap. The CDR3 DNA reads TGTGCCAGCAACCGACAGGACTACTATGGCTACACCTTC. Translation: CASNRQDYYGYTF.

The chain has TRBV27 and TRBJ2-7; D is perhaps TRBD1 (5 bases). This CDR3 is built from 13 residues. Trimming left V 6 bases short and J 3 bases short, with 12 bases between. Germline-derived CDR1 and CDR2 are MNHEY and SMNVEV (reference sequence). DNA for the CDR3: TGTGCCAGCAGGGGGCCAAACCACTACGAGCAGTACTTC. Amino acids: CASRGPNHYEQYF.